What follows is one T cell receptor (beta chain) and its context. No antigen is known for it. This entry comes from a study of T-cell memory formation after mild COVID-19. About the research overall: Across donors, TCR clusters were largely donor specific.

Study-wide findings and caveats: Shrinking CD4+ clones resided mostly in CM and EM, and CD8+ ones in EMRA. Some SARS-CoV-2-responding clones were already detected in memory before infection.

Germline V lookup: CDR1 SGHAT, CDR2 FQNNGV. This CDR3 has 11 residues. Trimming removed 1 base from V and 12 bases from J; junction bases left unmatched: 1. After 5'RACE with constant-segment primers, TCR alpha and TCR beta cDNA libraries carrying sample barcodes and UMIs were obtained. Using its own MiXCR run on the 5' RACE reads, TCRdb lists one record per CDR3 protein. The sample gives 470,000 or so distinct CDR3 sequences, more than 20% of which show up once; under 15% is in the top ten. The source of this sequence is an adult woman who had mild COVID-19 (a few samples of this study predate the infection). Cell type and time point are not known. Specimen: PBMCs or a T cell subset sorted from them (not recorded which). The rearrangement links TRBV11-2 to TRBJ1-2, with 8 bases lining up with TRBD1. CDR3 sequence: CASSLGTGNTF. CDR3 sequence (DNA): TGTGCCAGCAGCTTAGGGACAGGGAACACCTTC.